One sample yielded the 22 T cell receptor beta chains listed below, sequenced in a study of T cell repertoires in cytomegalovirus infection. Which antigens these TCRs recognize remains unknown. TCRdb independently ran MiXCR on the reads; one entry per CDR3 protein. Of roughly 990,000 distinct CDR3 sequences listed, roughly 30% were seen once; the top ten hold 10% to 15%. The material sequenced was cultured CD8+ T cells from PBMCs, taken from culture after CMV antigen stimulation. The receptors come from a human donor in good health (CMV status not recorded). Some clones in this sample may be carry-over from other donors' samples.

This clonotype qualifies as medium-sized (0.01 to 0.1%). The genes are TRBV28 and TRBJ2-3; 12 bases align to TRBD2. Germline lookup yields CDR1 MDHEN and CDR2 SYDVKM. This CDR3 is 18 amino acids long. The trim removed 6 bases at V and 2 bases at J, leaving 12 bases unmatched. CDR3 residues: CASSRPSGGAAHTDTQYF. The CDR3 DNA is TGTGCCAGCAGCCGCCCTAGCGGGGGGGCGGCACACACAGATACGCAGTATTTT.

The chain employs TRBV12-3 or TRBV12-4 and TRBJ1-4, with D perhaps TRBD1 (5 bases). This CDR3 region has 23 residues. The V and J ends lost 3 bases and 0 bases respectively, with 32 bases between them. The CDR3 DNA reads TGTGCCAGCAGTTTTATTAACCCCTTTTCGGTGCCGAGGGGACTTGCAACTAATGAAAAACTGTTTTTT. This codes for CASSFINPFSVPRGLATNEKLFF.

This chain uses TRBV12-3 or TRBV12-4 with TRBJ1-1; no clear D gene. Between the trimmed V and J ends, which lost 1 base and 3 bases, there was a span of 12 bases. This CDR3 has 15 residues. CDR3 protein: CASSLGQILHTEAFF. CDR3 bases: TGTGCCAGCAGTTTAGGCCAGATACTTCACACTGAAGCTTTCTTT.

The chain employs TRBV6-1 and TRBJ2-7, with TRBD1 as a possible D gene (6 bases). V lost 6 bases, J lost 5 bases, and 14 bases lay in between. This CDR3 has 13 residues. CDR1 and CDR2 from the germline V gene are MNHNS and SASEGT. In DNA form, the CDR3 reads TGTGCCAGCAGCGCCTTCCCAGGGGACGAGCAGTACGTC. Residues: CASSAFPGDEQYV.

J is TRBJ2-7 and V is TRBV7-6, with D perhaps being TRBD1 or TRBD2 (6 bases each). The CDR3 totals 13 residues. The germline CDR1 and CDR2 sequences are SGHVS and FNYEAQ. The germline V and J ends were trimmed by 2 bases and 6 bases, with 11 bases remaining between them. The DNA of the CDR3 is TGTGCCAGCAGCTTAAGGGGGGCGCGCGAGCAGTACGTC. This sequence encodes CASSLRGAREQYV.

This clonotype was seen at least ten times. The chain has TRBV7-3 and TRBJ1-1; the match to TRBD1 covers 9 bases. The CDR3 covers 14 residues. V dropped 4 bases and J dropped 5; count of bases not matched to a gene: 5. Germline V lookup: CDR1 SGHTA, CDR2 FQGTGA. This chain's CDR3 is CASSSGQGQTEAFF. The CDR3 DNA follows: TGTGCCAGCAGCTCCGGACAGGGGCAAACTGAAGCTTTCTTT.

This clonotype came up many times. V usage is TRBV7-6 and J usage is TRBJ1-1; 9 nucleotides agree with TRBD1. Germline CDR1 reads SGHVS; CDR2 reads FNYEAQ. Trimming removed 0 bases from V and 0 bases from J; junction bases left unmatched: 14. The CDR3 has 20 amino acids. CDR3 sequence reads: CASSLAMALGQGPMNTEAFF. DNA of the CDR3: TGTGCCAGCAGCTTAGCGATGGCATTGGGACAGGGCCCTATGAACACTGAAGCTTTCTTT.

The V gene is TRBV24-1, the J gene TRBJ1-1; D unresolved. The CDR3 is 13 amino acids. Trimming shortened V by 2 bases and J by 1 base, and 4 bases separated the two germline ends. Germline values: CDR1 KGHDR, CDR2 SFDVKD. CDR3 residues: CATSDSGNTEAFF. The CDR3 DNA sequence: TGTGCCACCAGTGATTCAGGGAACACTGAAGCTTTCTTT.

Regarding this clonotype: Compared with germline, one end of the junction differs, possibly owing to a read error. The chain uses TRBV7-9 and TRBJ2-6; 7 nucleotides align to TRBD1. Germline-derived CDR1 and CDR2 are SEHNR and FQNEAQ (reference sequence). The CDR3 covers 10 residues. The CDR3, as DNA: TGTGTCAGCAGCCCGGGGACAGTGGCTTTC. It yields the protein CVSSPGTVAF.

This clonotype was detected a few times. The chain recombines TRBV7-8 with TRBJ1-1; TRBD1 agrees at 10 bases. Unmatched junction bases numbered 4, after V lost 0 bases and J lost 6 bases. The germline CDR1 and CDR2 sequences are SGHVS and FQNEAQ. The CDR3 spans 15 residues. CDR3 residues: CASSLATTGGPEAFF. In DNA form, the CDR3 reads TGTGCCAGCAGCTTAGCGACGACAGGGGGCCCTGAAGCTTTCTTT.

The table lists this clonotype with a few counts. V usage is TRBV7-9 and J usage is TRBJ2-7, with D possibly matching TRBD2 (6 bases). CDR1 and CDR2 (germline): SEHNR, FQNEAQ (reference sequence). The CDR3 is made up of 15 amino acids. V lost 1 base, J lost 5 bases, and 15 bases lay in between. The CDR3 reads CASSLVSSRRDEQYF. The CDR3 DNA reads TGTGCCAGCAGCTTAGTAAGCAGCCGGAGGGACGAGCAGTACTTC.

This clonotype was seen more than once but under ten times. The V and J genes are TRBV7-6 and TRBJ2-5; 8 bases fit TRBD2. The germline V gene encodes CDR1 SGHVS and CDR2 FNYEAQ. Trimming removed 7 bases from V and 1 base from J; junction bases left unmatched: 8. The CDR3 is 15 residues long. The CDR3 reads CASTTLAGLQETQYF. In DNA form, the CDR3 reads TGTGCCAGCACCACGCTAGCGGGCCTCCAAGAGACCCAGTACTTC.

The genes are TRBV6-2 or TRBV6-3 and TRBJ2-7; D remains ambiguous. Germline loops: CDR1 MNHEY, CDR2 SVGEGT. CDR3 length equals 14 residues. With 2 bases removed from V and 6 bases from J, the gap between germline ends came to 14 bases. The CDR3 coding sequence is TGTGCCAGCAGTTACGCCGCTCCCCTGCCCGAGCAGTACGTC. Translating it yields CASSYAAPLPEQYV.

This clonotype was seen a few times. The chain is built from TRBV14 and TRBJ2-1; possibly TRBD2 for D (5 bases). Trimming shortened V by 4 bases and J by 7 bases, and 11 bases separated the two germline ends. Germline loops: CDR1 SGHDN, CDR2 FVKESK. CDR3 size: 13 residues. CDR3 sequence (DNA): TGTGCCAGCAGCCCTATACTAGGGAATGAGCAGTTCTTC. Translated, it gives CASSPILGNEQFF.

The gene calls are TRBV6-5 and TRBJ1-1, with a weak D call TRBD1 (5 bases). V gave up 0 bases and J gave up 6 bases, with 14 bases separating them. Germline CDR1 is MNHEY and CDR2 is SVGAGI. The CDR3 sequence is 15 residues long. The CDR3 loop is CASSYSGGRVAEAFF. In DNA, the CDR3 is TGTGCCAGCAGTTACTCTGGGGGACGTGTAGCTGAAGCTTTCTTT.

This sequence joins TRBV19 and TRBJ1-1; D remains ambiguous. The CDR3 is 15 amino acids. Germline CDR1 and CDR2: LNHDA and SQIVND (reference sequence). V lost 5 bases to trimming and J lost 3 bases, with 16 bases between them. As DNA, the CDR3 is TGTGCCAGTAGTCTCAGCTGGACGGAATACACTGAAGCTTTCTTT. Amino acids: CASSLSWTEYTEAFF.

This clonotype was counted between two and nine times. V gene TRBV29-1 combines with J gene TRBJ1-2; maybe TRBD1 (5 bases). The V and J ends lost 4 bases and 4 bases respectively, with 25 bases between them. Germline V gives CDR1 SQVTM, CDR2 ANQGSEA. The CDR3 totals 17 residues. CDR3 loop: CSVVVGLGGEYGYGYTF. The CDR3 coding sequence is TGCAGCGTTGTCGTCGGCCTGGGGGGGGAGTATGGCTATGGCTACACCTTC.

The table lists this clonotype with a count of one. The junction departs from germline at one end; a sequencing error may be responsible. The chain links TRBV19 to TRBJ2-2, with TRBD2 as a possible D gene (6 bases). This CDR3 spans 16 amino acids. Germline CDR1 LNHDA, CDR2 SQIVND (reference sequence). This CDR3 reads CASSRPRGAGTEELFF. The CDR3 DNA reads as TGTGCCAGTAGCCGACCTAGGGGCGCGGGGACCGAGGAGCTGTTTTTT. Combining the CDR3 with reference TRBV19 and TRBJ2-2 gives the whole variable domain DGGITQSPKYLFRKEGQNVTLSCEQNLNHDAMYWYRQDPGQGLRLIYYSQIVNDFQKGDIAEGYSVSREKKESFPLTVTSAQKNPTAFYLCASSRPRGAGTEELFFGEGSRLTVL.

This chain connects TRBV4-1 to TRBJ2-1, with D possibly TRBD1 on 5 matching bases. Germline loops: CDR1 MGHRA, CDR2 YSYEKL. The length of the CDR3 is 17 residues. Trimming stripped 3 bases from V and 5 bases from J, with 20 bases between. The CDR3 here is CASSHINRFLGDNEQFF. The DNA for the CDR3 is TGCGCCAGCAGCCACATAAACAGGTTCCTTGGGGACAATGAGCAGTTCTTC.

The count of this clonotype is one. This chain links TRBV7-9 with TRBJ1-1; 7 bases line up with TRBD1. The CDR3 length is 15 residues. The junction had 10 bases not matched to a gene; V was cut back by 5 bases and J by 4 bases. Germline V CDR1 and CDR2: SEHNR, FQNEAQ (reference sequence). CDR3 amino acids: CASSLEGAGSTEAFF. The CDR3, as DNA: TGTGCCAGCAGCCTTGAGGGGGCTGGGAGCACTGAAGCTTTCTTT.

This clonotype occurred a few times. The rearrangement joins TRBV7-9 to TRBJ2-7, with 8 bases that match TRBD1. There are 14 residues in the CDR3. V lost 5 bases to trimming and J lost 3 bases; unmatched junction nucleotides: 6. Per the germline V gene, CDR1 is SEHNR and CDR2 is FQNEAQ (reference sequence). CDR3: CASSPRGLGYEQYF. For the CDR3, the DNA is TGTGCCAGCAGCCCCAGGGGGCTCGGCTACGAGCAGTACTTC.

This chain joins TRBV27 and TRBJ2-3; maybe TRBD2 (5 bases). The CDR3 extends over 13 amino acids. V dropped 6 bases and J dropped 2 bases, with 9 bases sitting between them. Per germline, CDR1 MNHEY and CDR2 SMNVEV (reference sequence). CDR3: CASRSGYTDTQYF. CDR3 nucleotides: TGTGCCAGCAGATCGGGGTACACAGATACGCAGTATTTT.